Listed below are T cell receptor beta chains from one sample, sequenced in a study of T cells in Graves' hyperthyroidism and ophthalmopathy. TCRdb analysed the multiplex PCR reads with MiXCR anew, one entry per CDR3 protein. This repertoire shows around 200,000 distinct CDR3 sequences, 18% found once; its top ten account for about 48%. Source material: blood. The receptors were gathered from a man aged 35 to 55 with Graves' hyperthyroidism. CDR3s leave out the opening cysteine and the closing phenylalanine or tryptophan. Fields, in order: D gene, J gene, V gene, CDR3 protein. D genes are given only for firm matches.

-	TRBJ2-5	TRBV6-1	ASSGFARETQY
-	TRBJ1-2	TRBV6-2/TRBV6-3	ASSYRSGSYGYT
TRBD1	TRBJ2-7	TRBV19	ASSVPGTGFYEQY
-	TRBJ2-3	TRBV5-4	ASSLATGADTQY
TRBD2	TRBJ2-3	TRBV7-9	ASSLRWAGRGTDTQY
-	TRBJ2-2	TRBV7-8	ASSQLVPGRNTGELF
TRBD1	TRBJ1-2	TRBV18	ASSEGQGTFNYGYT
TRBD1	TRBJ2-3	TRBV27	ASSLRAGGVDTQY
-	TRBJ2-2	TRBV12-5	ASGPPSGTGELF
-	TRBJ2-3	TRBV3-1	ASSQEWGSGTNSPGGTDTQY
TRBD2	TRBJ2-3	TRBV6-4	ASSELAGGPDTQY
-	TRBJ2-2	TRBV27	ASSLSWANTGELF
TRBD1	TRBJ2-1	TRBV7-2	ASSEDRGSYNEQF
-	TRBJ2-7	TRBV28	ASGMTSYEQY
-	TRBJ1-5	TRBV6-4	ASSWAIGGSNQPQH
-	TRBJ2-1	TRBV20-1	SAAGGLNEQF
-	TRBJ2-3	TRBV6-1	ASSPGHYTDTQY
-	TRBJ2-1	TRBV3-2	ASISGTSGGPSSYNEQF
-	TRBJ1-3	TRBV28	ASRTGSAGNTIY
TRBD2	TRBJ2-1	TRBV30	AWSVRSGGLHEQF
-	TRBJ1-5	TRBV20-1	SARDPLAGPNQPQH
TRBD1	TRBJ1-6	TRBV5-1	ASSRGTDLPPLH
-	TRBJ2-4	TRBV6-5	ASSYSRDTLEGNIQY
-	TRBJ2-3	TRBV27	ASSFGKTGGADTQY
TRBD1	TRBJ1-4	TRBV28	ASSYPGQQPNEKLF
-	TRBJ2-1	TRBV2	ASRKGDEQF
-	TRBJ2-5	TRBV20-1	SASSGLQETQY
-	TRBJ2-7	TRBV2	ASRVTTYEQY
-	TRBJ1-4	TRBV10-3	AIRDRHEKLF
-	TRBJ1-5	TRBV7-8	ASTRGDGNQPQH
-	TRBJ2-3	TRBV24-1	ATSDPKEGGARREY
TRBD1	TRBJ2-1	TRBV19	ASSRDHRGVSSYNEQF
TRBD1	TRBJ1-2	TRBV28	ASSLLPGQGDGYT
-	TRBJ2-3	TRBV2	ASSDAGTDTQY
-	TRBJ1-1	TRBV10-3	AISFSGGRDTEAF
-	TRBJ2-1	TRBV6-5	ASSLTRSSGYYNEQF
-	TRBJ1-5	TRBV20-1	SARDRGVQPNQPQH
TRBD1	TRBJ2-2	TRBV5-1	ASSGVGTANTGELF
-	TRBJ2-7	TRBV6-2/TRBV6-3	ASSSRTPDYEQY
TRBD2	TRBJ2-5	TRBV5-1	ASSLVSSGEETQY
TRBD1	TRBJ2-3	TRBV20-1	SARDRTGADTQY
-	TRBJ1-2	TRBV30	AWSVRSRPSYGYT
TRBD1	TRBJ2-5	TRBV10-2	ASSGTASGGQY
TRBD2	TRBJ2-3	TRBV7-8	ASSAGGQTDTQY
-	TRBJ1-1	TRBV20-1	SATRNTEAF
TRBD2	TRBJ2-7	TRBV10-3	AISEGTSSYEQY
-	TRBJ1-4	TRBV28	ASSLPDNEKLF
-	TRBJ1-5	TRBV27	ASNQGGGGNQPQH
-	TRBJ2-7	TRBV20-1	SGGRASNYEQY
-	TRBJ2-1	TRBV11-3	ASSPAVGLGASNEQF
TRBD1	TRBJ2-7	TRBV28	ASTRPGQGANEQY
-	TRBJ2-1	TRBV11-3	ASSSGPSYNEQF
-	TRBJ1-6	TRBV27	ASNPTSAWNSPLH
TRBD1	TRBJ1-6	TRBV7-3	ASSSQPQGNSPLH